Listed below are T cell receptor beta chains from one sample, sequenced in a study of graft-versus-host responses after intestinal transplantation. The data were produced by immunoSEQ multiplex PCR, yet TCRdb's version contains in-frame clones alone and is incomplete. This sample yields 37,000 or so clones, of which 87% are seen a single time; over 15% belongs to the top ten. The sample here was ileum tissue, taken less than 210 days after intestinal transplant. All receptors come from a human patient who received an intestinal transplant, so some T cells may come from the graft donor. Each CDR3 is given with its conserved first and last residue. The order of the fields is V gene, D gene, J gene, clone size, CDR3 protein, CDR3 DNA. The D gene is left open where the match is weak. Where a row states a size, it is once, few, many or the class of an expanded clone; other rows omit it.

V gene: TRBV19
D gene: -
J gene: TRBJ1-3
clone size: -
CDR3 protein: CASSIDVFARAGNTIYF
CDR3 DNA: TGTGCCAGTAGTATAGATGTGTTTGCCAGGGCTGGAAACACCATATATTTT

V gene: TRBV6-6
D gene: -
J gene: TRBJ1-2
clone size: medium-sized
CDR3 protein: CASKSYGYTF
CDR3 DNA: TGTGCCAGCAAGTCATATGGCTACACCTTC

V gene: TRBV11-2
D gene: TRBD1
J gene: TRBJ2-7
clone size: -
CDR3 protein: CASSLRLGPGQTFF
CDR3 DNA: TGTGCCAGCAGCTTACGTTTGGGACCGGGACAGACCTTCTTC

V gene: TRBV10-3
D gene: -
J gene: TRBJ2-3
clone size: -
CDR3 protein: CAISDLVVSDTQYF
CDR3 DNA: TGTGCCATCAGTGATCTAGTGGTATCAGATACGCAGTATTTT

V gene: TRBV11-3
D gene: TRBD1
J gene: TRBJ1-5
clone size: -
CDR3 protein: CASSYGDRGFQPQHF
CDR3 DNA: TGTGCCAGCAGCTATGGGGACAGGGGGTTTCAGCCCCAGCATTTT

V gene: TRBV5-1
D gene: -
J gene: TRBJ2-7
clone size: -
CDR3 protein: CASSWTTTGEQYF
CDR3 DNA: TGCGCCAGCAGCTGGACTACGACCGGCGAGCAGTACTTC

V gene: TRBV6-6
D gene: -
J gene: TRBJ1-3
clone size: few
CDR3 protein: CASIMSGGNTIYF
CDR3 DNA: TGTGCCAGCATCATGTCTGGGGGTAACACCATATATTTT

V gene: TRBV28
D gene: TRBD1
J gene: TRBJ1-5
clone size: -
CDR3 protein: CASSLIGQVTQPQHF
CDR3 DNA: TGTGCCAGCAGTTTAATTGGACAGGTCACTCAGCCCCAGCATTTT

V gene: TRBV6-5
D gene: -
J gene: TRBJ2-2
clone size: -
CDR3 protein: CASSYLGNGELFF
CDR3 DNA: TGTGCCAGCAGTTACCTCGGAAACGGGGAGCTGTTTTTT

V gene: TRBV7-2
D gene: TRBD1
J gene: TRBJ2-7
clone size: -
CDR3 protein: CASSLAQGETYEQYF
CDR3 DNA: TGTGCCAGCAGCTTAGCCCAGGGGGAAACCTACGAGCAGTACTTC

V gene: TRBV28
D gene: TRBD2
J gene: TRBJ2-7
clone size: few
CDR3 protein: CASSQQTSGPYEQYF
CDR3 DNA: TGTGCCAGCAGCCAACAAACTAGCGGCCCCTACGAGCAGTACTTC

V gene: TRBV4-1
D gene: -
J gene: TRBJ2-5
clone size: -
CDR3 protein: CASSQDRGTQYF
CDR3 DNA: TGCGCCAGCAGCCAAGATAGGGGGACCCAGTACTTC

V gene: TRBV5-5
D gene: TRBD1
J gene: TRBJ2-1
clone size: -
CDR3 protein: CASSWQNTGGAYNEQFF
CDR3 DNA: TGTGCCAGCAGCTGGCAAAATACAGGGGGCGCGTACAATGAGCAGTTCTTC

V gene: TRBV7-8
D gene: TRBD1
J gene: TRBJ2-7
clone size: once
CDR3 protein: CASSPRDRSYEQYF
CDR3 DNA: TGTGCCAGCAGCCCCCGGGACAGGTCCTACGAGCAGTACTTC

V gene: TRBV5-6
D gene: TRBD1
J gene: TRBJ2-7
clone size: -
CDR3 protein: CASSRGQGVVEQYF
CDR3 DNA: TGTGCCAGCAGCCGGGGACAGGGGGTAGTCGAGCAGTACTTC

V gene: TRBV7-2
D gene: TRBD2
J gene: TRBJ2-3
clone size: -
CDR3 protein: CASSLVAGSSTDTQYF
CDR3 DNA: TGTGCCAGCAGCTTAGTAGCGGGCTCTAGCACAGATACGCAGTATTTT

V gene: TRBV5-1
D gene: -
J gene: TRBJ2-7
clone size: -
CDR3 protein: CASSPSGDYEQYF
CDR3 DNA: TGCGCCAGCAGCCCCAGCGGCGACTACGAGCAGTACTTC

V gene: TRBV7-9
D gene: TRBD2
J gene: TRBJ2-1
clone size: -
CDR3 protein: CASSSVAGSSYNEQFF
CDR3 DNA: TGTGCCAGCAGCTCGGTAGCGGGGAGCTCCTACAATGAGCAGTTCTTC

V gene: TRBV5-5
D gene: TRBD2
J gene: TRBJ2-1
clone size: -
CDR3 protein: CASSSQRESSYNEQFF
CDR3 DNA: TGTGCCAGCAGCTCCCAGCGGGAGAGCTCCTACAATGAGCAGTTCTTC

V gene: TRBV7-2
D gene: TRBD2
J gene: TRBJ2-7
clone size: -
CDR3 protein: CASRLAGYNEQYF
CDR3 DNA: TGTGCCAGCCGACTAGCGGGGTATAACGAGCAGTACTTC

V gene: TRBV6-5
D gene: TRBD2
J gene: TRBJ2-2
clone size: few
CDR3 protein: CASSYTTSGRAGELFF
CDR3 DNA: TGTGCCAGCAGTTACACGACTAGCGGGAGGGCCGGGGAGCTGTTTTTT

V gene: TRBV6-1
D gene: -
J gene: TRBJ2-5
clone size: -
CDR3 protein: CASSDVRGRGETQYF
CDR3 DNA: TGTGCCAGCAGTGACGTTCGGGGCCGGGGGGAGACCCAGTACTTC

V gene: TRBV20-1
D gene: -
J gene: TRBJ2-1
clone size: -
CDR3 protein: CSASYPEQFF
CDR3 DNA: TGCAGTGCTAGTTACCCTGAGCAGTTCTTC

V gene: TRBV6-5
D gene: -
J gene: TRBJ1-1
clone size: -
CDR3 protein: CASSYRSQGPTEAFF
CDR3 DNA: TGTGCCAGCAGTTACAGGTCTCAGGGGCCCACTGAAGCTTTCTTT

V gene: TRBV5-1
D gene: -
J gene: TRBJ2-7
clone size: -
CDR3 protein: CASSFDWGREQYF
CDR3 DNA: TGCGCCAGCAGCTTCGACTGGGGCCGCGAGCAGTACTTC

V gene: TRBV28
D gene: -
J gene: TRBJ1-5
clone size: -
CDR3 protein: CASSLNQPQHF
CDR3 DNA: TGTGCCAGCAGTCTTAATCAGCCCCAGCATTTT

V gene: TRBV21-1
D gene: -
J gene: TRBJ2-1
clone size: -
CDR3 protein: CASSSSGGSYNEQFF
CDR3 DNA: TGTGCCAGCAGCAGTAGCGGGGGGAGCTACAATGAGCAGTTCTTC

V gene: TRBV9
D gene: TRBD1
J gene: TRBJ2-7
clone size: -
CDR3 protein: CASSVGGQGGEQYF
CDR3 DNA: TGTGCCAGCAGCGTAGGGGGACAGGGTGGCGAGCAGTACTTC

V gene: TRBV28
D gene: -
J gene: TRBJ1-2
clone size: -
CDR3 protein: CASSPDPLGRALGGYTF
CDR3 DNA: TGTGCCAGCAGTCCGGACCCCCTCGGCAGGGCCCTTGGTGGCTACACCTTC

V gene: TRBV28
D gene: -
J gene: TRBJ1-5
clone size: -
CDR3 protein: CASMISNQPQHF
CDR3 DNA: TGTGCCAGCATGATTAGCAATCAGCCCCAGCATTTT

V gene: TRBV6-1
D gene: -
J gene: TRBJ2-3
clone size: -
CDR3 protein: CASNPTVGGDTQYF
CDR3 DNA: TGTGCCAGCAACCCGACGGTGGGGGGAGATACGCAGTATTTT

V gene: TRBV15
D gene: TRBD2
J gene: TRBJ2-2
clone size: -
CDR3 protein: CATSILASTGELFF
CDR3 DNA: TGTGCCACCAGCATACTAGCGTCCACCGGGGAGCTGTTTTTT

V gene: TRBV6-6
D gene: TRBD1
J gene: TRBJ2-7
clone size: -
CDR3 protein: CASSSRQGNYEQYF
CDR3 DNA: TGTGCCAGCAGTTCGAGACAGGGGAACTACGAGCAGTACTTC

V gene: TRBV7-7
D gene: -
J gene: TRBJ2-5
clone size: -
CDR3 protein: CASSPLGDGETQYF
CDR3 DNA: TGTGCTAGCAGCCCCCTGGGCGATGGGGAGACCCAGTACTTC

V gene: TRBV5-6
D gene: -
J gene: TRBJ1-1
clone size: few
CDR3 protein: CASSLALNTEAFF
CDR3 DNA: TGTGCCAGCAGCTTGGCCCTGAACACTGAAGCTTTCTTT

V gene: TRBV5-1
D gene: -
J gene: TRBJ1-3
clone size: -
CDR3 protein: CASSSFAGASGNTIYF
CDR3 DNA: TGCGCCAGCAGCTCCTTCGCGGGGGCCTCTGGAAACACCATATATTTT

V gene: TRBV5-4
D gene: TRBD1
J gene: TRBJ1-2
clone size: once
CDR3 protein: CASSWGQGASGYTF
CDR3 DNA: TGTGCCAGCAGCTGGGGACAGGGGGCTTCTGGCTACACCTTC

V gene: TRBV6-5
D gene: -
J gene: TRBJ2-5
clone size: once
CDR3 protein: CASSRTLGPDSAQYF
CDR3 DNA: TGTGCCAGCAGCCGTACACTAGGACCCGATTCGGCGCAGTACTTC

V gene: TRBV19
D gene: -
J gene: TRBJ2-7
clone size: -
CDR3 protein: CASRAGSSYEQYF
CDR3 DNA: TGTGCCAGTAGGGCAGGCAGCTCCTACGAGCAGTACTTC

V gene: TRBV27
D gene: TRBD1
J gene: TRBJ1-5
clone size: -
CDR3 protein: CASSSTGVYSQPQHF
CDR3 DNA: TGTGCCAGCAGTTCGACAGGGGTATATTCTCAGCCCCAGCATTTT